This T cell receptor beta chain was sequenced in a study of T cell clonotyping in hematopoietic cell transplantation (dated by TCRdb to 2020 to 2023). Turning to the overall study: The study collected 130 to 150 blood samples from some 35 consecutive transplant recipients and their related donors. Patient recruitment ran from late 2015 to early 2017, and follow-up continued until late 2020 or death. Summary of the overall study and its limitations: After transplant, TCR diversity in recipients dropped, and pathologically expanded clonotypes increased progressively from day 30 to day 180. Overlap with donor repertoires was found for only a small fraction of recipient repertoires, with over 95% found to appear de novo at the given depth. Inverse Simpson Index values from donors and from recipients before transplant predicted broader TCR repertoire diversity after transplant. Sample size was limited, and cells were not sorted, so CD4 and CD8 repertoire contributions could not be separated.

The immunoSEQ assay, a bias-controlled multiplex PCR with V- and J-specific primers, was used to amplify TCR beta CDR3 regions from genomic DNA. A proprietary barcode and Illumina adapter sequences were added to the CDR3 amplicons in a second PCR step. An Illumina MiSeq instrument was used for sequencing of the CDR3 libraries. In the source study's methods: Export and quality control were handled in immunoSEQ Analyzer 3.0, while downstream analyses relied on R Bioconductor and Immunarch. Repertoire metrics were calculated using only productive rearrangements within the normalized downsampled data set. Clonotypes larger than 5 templates in the normalized cohort were defined as pathologically expanded. Repertoire diversity was measured with the Inverse Simpson Index. To capture all clonotypes, the CMV-specificity analyses were run on the non-normalized data set. TCRdb took over this immuneACCESS table, retaining in-frame rearrangements with V and J assigned. Such tables are incomplete; in checked studies, under half of the missing clones stem from an unresolved V gene, and the remainder is unexplained. V, J and clone size derive from that table, while D and trimming were established from the DNA sequence. The sample contains 15,000 to 20,000 clones, approximately 91% of them found a single time. The ten top clones hold about 5.4% of the sample.

Based on the germline V gene (reference sequence), the CDR1 and CDR2 sequences are GTSNPN and SVGIG. From cysteine to phenylalanine, the CDR3 is 11 amino acids long. The retained sequence is limited to the CDR3, 33 bases, with the frame set at the first base. V drops 7 bases and J drops 5 bases, leaving 11 bases in between. Blood samples for TCR beta sequencing were given by related transplant donors. Using Nuclei Lysis Solution, genomic DNA was extracted from unfractionated peripheral blood mononuclear cells that were either fresh or cryopreserved. A word on this clone: Its recognized antigen is unknown. No base quality information exists; no much larger clone differs at one position.

This TCR derives from a middle-aged man in good health. Some clones in this sample may be carry-over from other donors' samples. The rearrangement combines TRBV30 with TRBJ1-1, with the identity of the D gene unclear. The sample taken for sequencing was peripheral blood mononuclear cells. The DNA sequence follows: TGTGCCTACTCCATGAGGACTGAAGCTTTCTTT. It is translated as CAYSMRTEAFF.